Listed below are T cell receptor beta chains from one sample, sequenced in a study of cytomegalovirus exposure and HLA in healthy donors. Method: immunoSEQ multiplex PCR; TCRdb's copy keeps in-frame clones and lacks some. The table records fewer than 150,000 clones, roughly three quarters of them present only once. Sequencing input: PBMCs. These receptors all come from a woman in her thirties in good health and CMV-seronegative. Each CDR3 is given with its conserved first and last residue. A D gene is named only where the DNA matches it firmly. Only part of the rows carry a size: once, few, many, or a class if the clone is expanded.

>TRBJ2-1|NA|NA|TRBV11-2
CASSPRFVYEQFF
TGTGCCAGCAGCCCCAGGTTCGTCTATGAGCAGTTCTTC
>TRBJ2-5|NA|TRBD2|TRBV5-1
CASSYTGGGADETQYF
TGCGCCAGCAGCTATACGGGCGGGGGGGCCGATGAGACCCAGTACTTC
>TRBJ1-1|NA|NA|TRBV7-8
CASIPVGGADTEAFF
TGTGCCAGCATCCCAGTAGGAGGGGCGGACACTGAAGCTTTCTTT
>TRBJ1-2|NA|NA|TRBV28
CASSYLQGYTF
TGTGCCAGCAGTTACCTACAGGGCTACACCTTC
>TRBJ2-1|NA|TRBD2|TRBV27
CASSFLTSGTNEQFF
TGTGCCAGCAGTTTTCTGACTAGCGGCACCAATGAGCAGTTCTTC
>TRBJ2-1|NA|TRBD2|TRBV11-1
CASSSTWGGENEQFF
TGTGCCAGCAGCTCCACCTGGGGGGGAGAGAATGAGCAGTTCTTC
>TRBJ2-5|NA|NA|TRBV5-1
CASTRDSQETQYF
TGCGCCAGCACCCGAGACAGCCAAGAGACCCAGTACTTC
>TRBJ1-4|NA|TRBD1|TRBV9
CASSVGRTGDPNEKLFF
TGTGCCAGCAGCGTAGGGAGGACAGGGGATCCTAATGAAAAACTGTTTTTT
>TRBJ2-5|few|TRBD2|TRBV5-1
CASSSQAGGVETQYF
TGCGCCAGCAGCTCCCAGGCGGGGGGTGTAGAGACCCAGTACTTC
>TRBJ2-5|few|NA|TRBV28
CASTPGKGLRETQYF
TGTGCCAGCACCCCCGGGAAGGGTCTTCGAGAGACCCAGTACTTC